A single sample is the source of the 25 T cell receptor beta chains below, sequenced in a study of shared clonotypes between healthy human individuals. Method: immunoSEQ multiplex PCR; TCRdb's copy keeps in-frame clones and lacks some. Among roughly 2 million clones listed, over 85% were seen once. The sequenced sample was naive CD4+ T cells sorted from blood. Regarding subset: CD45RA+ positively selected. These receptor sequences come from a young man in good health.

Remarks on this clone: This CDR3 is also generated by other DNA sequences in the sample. This CDR3 is CASSPQSTDTQYF. DNA for the CDR3: TGCGCCAGCAGCCCACAGAGCACAGATACGCAGTATTTT. The rearrangement joins TRBV5-1 to TRBJ2-3; D is ambiguous. V was trimmed by 4 bases and J by 0 bases, leaving 6 bases between them. The CDR3 length is 13 residues. Germline loops: CDR1 SGHRS, CDR2 YFSETQ.

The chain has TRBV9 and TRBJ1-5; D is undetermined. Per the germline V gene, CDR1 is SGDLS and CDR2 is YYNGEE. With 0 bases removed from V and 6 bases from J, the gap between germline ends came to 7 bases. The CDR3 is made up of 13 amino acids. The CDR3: CASSVDEAQPQHF. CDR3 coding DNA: TGTGCCAGCAGCGTAGATGAGGCTCAGCCCCAGCATTTT.

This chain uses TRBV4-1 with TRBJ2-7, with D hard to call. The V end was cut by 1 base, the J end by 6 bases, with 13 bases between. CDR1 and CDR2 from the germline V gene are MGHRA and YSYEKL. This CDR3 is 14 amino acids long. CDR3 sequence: CASSQGWMSLEQYF. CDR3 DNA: TGCGCCAGCAGCCAAGGTTGGATGAGTCTCGAGCAGTACTTC.

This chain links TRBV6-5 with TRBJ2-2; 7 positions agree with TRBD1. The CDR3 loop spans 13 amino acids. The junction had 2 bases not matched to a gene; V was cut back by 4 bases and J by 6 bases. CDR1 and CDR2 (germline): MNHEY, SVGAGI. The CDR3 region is CASSWQGAGELFF. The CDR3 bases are TGTGCCAGCAGTTGGCAGGGGGCCGGGGAGCTGTTTTTT.

CDR3 bases: TGTGCCAGCAGCCGGGACGGGGTATTTCCCATATATTTT. Amino acid sequence: CASSRDGVFPIYF. The V call is TRBV27, the J call TRBJ1-3, with D maybe TRBD1 (5 bases). The CDR3 length is 13 residues. Germline V gives CDR1 MNHEY, CDR2 SMNVEV (reference sequence). Trimming took 6 bases from V and 11 from J, leaving 17 bases between them.

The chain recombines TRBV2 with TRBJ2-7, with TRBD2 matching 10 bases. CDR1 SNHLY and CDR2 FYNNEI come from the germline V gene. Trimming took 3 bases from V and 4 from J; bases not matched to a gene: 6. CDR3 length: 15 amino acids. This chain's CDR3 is CASSDGLAGAYEQYF. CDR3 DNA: TGTGCCAGCAGTGATGGGCTAGCGGGAGCTTACGAGCAGTACTTC. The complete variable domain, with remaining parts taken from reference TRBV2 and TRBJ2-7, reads EPEVTQTPSHQVTQMGQEVILRCVPISNHLYFYWYRQILGQKVEFLVSFYNNEISEKSEIFDDQFSVERPDGSNFTLKIRSTKLEDSAMYFCASSDGLAGAYEQYFGPGTRLTVT.

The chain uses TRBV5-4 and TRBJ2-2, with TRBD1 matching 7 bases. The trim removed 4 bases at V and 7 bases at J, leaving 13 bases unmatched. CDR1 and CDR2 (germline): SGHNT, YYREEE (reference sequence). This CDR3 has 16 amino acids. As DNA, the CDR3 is TGTGCCAGCAGCCCGGCCAAACAGACAGGGCGCGGGGAGCTGTTTTTT. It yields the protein CASSPAKQTGRGELFF.

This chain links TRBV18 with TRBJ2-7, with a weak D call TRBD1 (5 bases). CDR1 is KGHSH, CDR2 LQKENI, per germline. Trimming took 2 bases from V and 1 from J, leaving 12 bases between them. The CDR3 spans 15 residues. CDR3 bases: TGTGCCAGCTCACCAATCCCCCAGGGATCCTACGAGCAGTACTTC. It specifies CASSPIPQGSYEQYF.

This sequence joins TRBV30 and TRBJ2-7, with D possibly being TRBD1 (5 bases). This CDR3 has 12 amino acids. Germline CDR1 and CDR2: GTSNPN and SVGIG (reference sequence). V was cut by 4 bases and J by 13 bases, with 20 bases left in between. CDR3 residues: CAWNFGDQGPYF. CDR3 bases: TGTGCCTGGAACTTTGGGGATCAGGGCCCTTACTTC.

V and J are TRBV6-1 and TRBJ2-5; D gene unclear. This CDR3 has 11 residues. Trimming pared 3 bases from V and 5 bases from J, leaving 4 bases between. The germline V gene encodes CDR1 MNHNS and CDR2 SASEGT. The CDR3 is CASSDKETQYF. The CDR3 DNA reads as TGTGCCAGCAGTGATAAGGAGACCCAGTACTTC.

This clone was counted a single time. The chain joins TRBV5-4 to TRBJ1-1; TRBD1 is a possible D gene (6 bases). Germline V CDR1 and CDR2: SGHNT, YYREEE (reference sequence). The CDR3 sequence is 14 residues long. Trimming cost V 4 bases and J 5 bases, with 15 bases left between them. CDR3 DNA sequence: TGTGCCAGCAGCGCGGAACAGGGAATAACTGAAGCTTTCTTT. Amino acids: CASSAEQGITEAFF.

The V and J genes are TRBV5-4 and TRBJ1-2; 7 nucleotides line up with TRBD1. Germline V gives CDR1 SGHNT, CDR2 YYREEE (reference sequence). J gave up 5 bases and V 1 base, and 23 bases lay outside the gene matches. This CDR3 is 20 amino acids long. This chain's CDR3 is CASSLKAAAGGLARVYGYTF. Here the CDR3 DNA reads TGTGCCAGCAGCTTGAAGGCTGCGGCAGGGGGGCTAGCGCGGGTGTATGGCTACACCTTC.

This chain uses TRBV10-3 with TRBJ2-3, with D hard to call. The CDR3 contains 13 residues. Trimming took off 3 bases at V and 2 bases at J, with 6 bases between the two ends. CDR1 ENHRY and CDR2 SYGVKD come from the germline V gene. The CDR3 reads CAISDTVTDTQYF. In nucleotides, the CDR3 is TGTGCCATCAGTGACACAGTCACAGATACGCAGTATTTT.

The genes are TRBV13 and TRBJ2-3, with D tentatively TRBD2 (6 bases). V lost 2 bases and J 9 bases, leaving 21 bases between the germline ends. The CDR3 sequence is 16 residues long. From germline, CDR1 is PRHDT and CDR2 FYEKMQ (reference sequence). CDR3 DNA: TGTGCCAGCAGCTTACGAACAATAGGCGGGAAGGGAACGCAGTATTTT. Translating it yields CASSLRTIGGKGTQYF.

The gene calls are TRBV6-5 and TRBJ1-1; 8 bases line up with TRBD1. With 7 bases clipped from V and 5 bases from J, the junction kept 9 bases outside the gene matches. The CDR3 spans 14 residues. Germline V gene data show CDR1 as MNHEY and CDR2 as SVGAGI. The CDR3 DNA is TGTGCCAGCACTAAGACAGGGGTGGGGACTGAAGCTTTCTTT. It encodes CASTKTGVGTEAFF.

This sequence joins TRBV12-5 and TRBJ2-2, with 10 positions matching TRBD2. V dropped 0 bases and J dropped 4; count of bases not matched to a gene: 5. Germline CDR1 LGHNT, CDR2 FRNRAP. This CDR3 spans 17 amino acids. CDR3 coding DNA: TGTGCTAGTGGTTTGGTTCGGCTAGCGGGAGCCACCGGGGAGCTGTTTTTT. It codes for CASGLVRLAGATGELFF.

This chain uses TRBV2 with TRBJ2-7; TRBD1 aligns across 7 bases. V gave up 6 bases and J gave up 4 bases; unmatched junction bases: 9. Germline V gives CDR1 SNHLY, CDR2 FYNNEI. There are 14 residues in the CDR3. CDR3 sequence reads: CASRTGRLAYEQYF. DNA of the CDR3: TGTGCCAGCAGGACAGGGAGACTTGCGTACGAGCAGTACTTC.

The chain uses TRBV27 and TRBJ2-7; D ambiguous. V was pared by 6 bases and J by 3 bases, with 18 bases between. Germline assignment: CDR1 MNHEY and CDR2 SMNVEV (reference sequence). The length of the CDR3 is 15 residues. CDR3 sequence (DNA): TGTGCCAGCAGGTTGGGTGAAAGTCCTGGCTACGAGCAGTACTTC. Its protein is CASRLGESPGYEQYF.

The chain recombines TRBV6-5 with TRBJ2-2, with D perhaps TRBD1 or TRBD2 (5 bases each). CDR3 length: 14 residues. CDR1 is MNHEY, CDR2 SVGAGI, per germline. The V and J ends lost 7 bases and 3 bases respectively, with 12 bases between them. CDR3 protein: CASKNQGHTGELFF. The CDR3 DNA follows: TGTGCCAGCAAGAATCAGGGACACACCGGGGAGCTGTTTTTT.

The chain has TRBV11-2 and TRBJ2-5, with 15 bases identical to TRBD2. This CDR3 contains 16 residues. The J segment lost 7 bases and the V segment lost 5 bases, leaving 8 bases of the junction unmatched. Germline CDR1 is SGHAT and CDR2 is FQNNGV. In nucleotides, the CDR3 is TGTGCCAGCAGCAGAGGGACTAGCGGGGGGAGCAGGACCCAGTACTTC. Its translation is CASSRGTSGGSRTQYF. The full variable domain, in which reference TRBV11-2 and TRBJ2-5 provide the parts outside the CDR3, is EAGVAQSPRYKIIEKRQSVAFWCNPISGHATLYWYQQILGQGPKLLIQFQNNGVVDDSQLPKDRFSAERLKGVDSTLKIQPAKLEDSAVYLCASSRGTSGGSRTQYFGPGTRLLVL.

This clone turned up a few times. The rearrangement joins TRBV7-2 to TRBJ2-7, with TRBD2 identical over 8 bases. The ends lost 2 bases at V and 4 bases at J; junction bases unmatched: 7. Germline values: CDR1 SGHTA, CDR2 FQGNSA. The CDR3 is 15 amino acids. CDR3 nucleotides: TGTGCCAGCAGCTTACCTGGACTAGCCGCTTACGAGCAGTACTTC. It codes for CASSLPGLAAYEQYF.

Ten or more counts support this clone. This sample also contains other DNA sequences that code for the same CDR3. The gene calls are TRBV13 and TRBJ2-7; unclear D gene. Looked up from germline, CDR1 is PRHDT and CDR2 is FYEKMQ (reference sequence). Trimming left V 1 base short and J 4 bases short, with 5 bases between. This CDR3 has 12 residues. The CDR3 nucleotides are TGTGCCAGCAGCTTAGCCGGGTACGAGCAGTACTTC. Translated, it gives CASSLAGYEQYF.

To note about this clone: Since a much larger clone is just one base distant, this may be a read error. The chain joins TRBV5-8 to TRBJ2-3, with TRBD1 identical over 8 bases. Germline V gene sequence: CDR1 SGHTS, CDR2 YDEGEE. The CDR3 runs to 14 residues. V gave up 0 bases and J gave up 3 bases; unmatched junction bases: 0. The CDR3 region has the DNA TGTGCCAGCAGCTTGGACAGGGGGACAGATACGCAGTATTTT. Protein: CASSLDRGTDTQYF. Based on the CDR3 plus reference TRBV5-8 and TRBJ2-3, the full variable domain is EAGVTQSPTHLIKTRGQQATLRCSPISGHTSVYWYQQALGLGLQFLLWYDEGEERNRGNFPPRFSGRQFPNYSSELNVNALELEDSALYLCASSLDRGTDTQYFGPGTRLTVL.

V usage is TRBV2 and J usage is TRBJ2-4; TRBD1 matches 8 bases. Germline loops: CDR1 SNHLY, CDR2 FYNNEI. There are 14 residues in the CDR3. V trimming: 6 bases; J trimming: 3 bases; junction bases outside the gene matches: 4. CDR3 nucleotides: TGTGCCAGCAGCGGACAGGGAGACAAAAACATTCAGTACTTC. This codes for CASSGQGDKNIQYF.

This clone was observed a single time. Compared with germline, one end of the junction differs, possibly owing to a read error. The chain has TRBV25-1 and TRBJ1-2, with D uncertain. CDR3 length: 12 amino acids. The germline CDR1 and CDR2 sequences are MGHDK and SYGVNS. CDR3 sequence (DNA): TGTGCCAACAGTGAACCCGGGTATGGCCACACCTTC. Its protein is CANSEPGYGHTF.